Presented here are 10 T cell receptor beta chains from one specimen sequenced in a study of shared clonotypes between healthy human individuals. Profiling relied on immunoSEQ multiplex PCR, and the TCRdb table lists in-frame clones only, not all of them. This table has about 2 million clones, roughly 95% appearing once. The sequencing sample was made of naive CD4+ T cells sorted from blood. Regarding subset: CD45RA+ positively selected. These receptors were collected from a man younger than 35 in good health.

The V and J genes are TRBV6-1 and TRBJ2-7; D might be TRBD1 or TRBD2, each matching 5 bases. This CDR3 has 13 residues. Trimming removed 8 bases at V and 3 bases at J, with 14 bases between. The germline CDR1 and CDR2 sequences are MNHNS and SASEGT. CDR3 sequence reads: CASGDQGLYEQYF. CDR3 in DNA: TGTGCCAGCGGGGACCAGGGTCTCTACGAGCAGTACTTC.

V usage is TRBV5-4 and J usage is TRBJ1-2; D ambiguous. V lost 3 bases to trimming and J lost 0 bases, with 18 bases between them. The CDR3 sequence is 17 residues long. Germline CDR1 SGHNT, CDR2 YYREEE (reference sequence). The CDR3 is CASSSRGYETANYGYTF. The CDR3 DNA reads TGTGCCAGCAGCTCCCGCGGGTATGAAACTGCTAACTATGGCTACACCTTC.

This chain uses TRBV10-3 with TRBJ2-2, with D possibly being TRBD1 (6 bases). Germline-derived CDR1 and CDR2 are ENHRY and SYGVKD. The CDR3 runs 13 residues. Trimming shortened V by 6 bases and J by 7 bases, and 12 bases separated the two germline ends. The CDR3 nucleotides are TGTGCCATCAGGGACAGAACGAACGGGGAGCTGTTTTTT. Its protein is CAIRDRTNGELFF.

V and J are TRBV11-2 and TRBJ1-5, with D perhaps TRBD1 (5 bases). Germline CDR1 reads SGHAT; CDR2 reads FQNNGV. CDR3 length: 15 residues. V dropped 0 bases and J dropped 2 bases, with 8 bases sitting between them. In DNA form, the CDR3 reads TGTGCCAGCAGCTTAGAAGGCAGGGGCAATCAGCCCCAGCATTTT. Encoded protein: CASSLEGRGNQPQHF.

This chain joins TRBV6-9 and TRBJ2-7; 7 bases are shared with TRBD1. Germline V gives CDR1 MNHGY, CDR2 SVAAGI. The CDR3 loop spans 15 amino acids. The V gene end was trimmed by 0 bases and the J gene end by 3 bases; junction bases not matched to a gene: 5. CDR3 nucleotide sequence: TGTGCCAGCAGTTATTCCGGGACAGACTTCTACGAGCAGTACTTC. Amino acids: CASSYSGTDFYEQYF.

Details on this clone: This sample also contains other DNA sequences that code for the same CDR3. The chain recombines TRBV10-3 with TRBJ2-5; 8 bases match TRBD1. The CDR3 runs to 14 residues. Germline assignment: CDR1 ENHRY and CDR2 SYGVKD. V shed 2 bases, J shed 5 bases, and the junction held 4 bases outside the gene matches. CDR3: CAISEGQGAETQYF. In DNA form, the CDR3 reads TGTGCCATCAGTGAGGGGCAGGGGGCTGAGACCCAGTACTTC.

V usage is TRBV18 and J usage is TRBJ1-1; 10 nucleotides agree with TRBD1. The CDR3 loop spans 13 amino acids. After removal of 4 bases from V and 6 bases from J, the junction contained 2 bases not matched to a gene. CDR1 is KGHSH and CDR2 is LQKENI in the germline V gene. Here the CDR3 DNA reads TGTGCCAGCTCACGAGGACAGGGGGCTGAAGCTTTCTTT. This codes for CASSRGQGAEAFF.

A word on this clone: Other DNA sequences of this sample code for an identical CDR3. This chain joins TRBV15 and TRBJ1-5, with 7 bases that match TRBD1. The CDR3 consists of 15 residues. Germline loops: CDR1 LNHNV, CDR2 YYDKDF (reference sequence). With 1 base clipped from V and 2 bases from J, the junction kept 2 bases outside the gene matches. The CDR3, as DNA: TGTGCCACCAGCAGAGGACAGGGAGGCAATCAGCCCCAGCATTTT. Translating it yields CATSRGQGGNQPQHF.

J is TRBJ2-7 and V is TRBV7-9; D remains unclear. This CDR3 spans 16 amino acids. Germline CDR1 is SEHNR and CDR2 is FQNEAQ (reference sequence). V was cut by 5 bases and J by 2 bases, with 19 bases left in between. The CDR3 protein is CASSRLLLDGPYEQYF. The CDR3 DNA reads TGTGCCAGCAGCCGACTTTTGTTGGACGGACCCTACGAGCAGTACTTC.

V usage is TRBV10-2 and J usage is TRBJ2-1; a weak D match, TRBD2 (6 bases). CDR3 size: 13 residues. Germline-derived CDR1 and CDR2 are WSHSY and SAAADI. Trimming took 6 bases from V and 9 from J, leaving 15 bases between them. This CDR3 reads CASRTHGEAEQFF. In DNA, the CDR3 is TGCGCCAGCAGAACTCACGGGGAGGCTGAGCAGTTCTTC.